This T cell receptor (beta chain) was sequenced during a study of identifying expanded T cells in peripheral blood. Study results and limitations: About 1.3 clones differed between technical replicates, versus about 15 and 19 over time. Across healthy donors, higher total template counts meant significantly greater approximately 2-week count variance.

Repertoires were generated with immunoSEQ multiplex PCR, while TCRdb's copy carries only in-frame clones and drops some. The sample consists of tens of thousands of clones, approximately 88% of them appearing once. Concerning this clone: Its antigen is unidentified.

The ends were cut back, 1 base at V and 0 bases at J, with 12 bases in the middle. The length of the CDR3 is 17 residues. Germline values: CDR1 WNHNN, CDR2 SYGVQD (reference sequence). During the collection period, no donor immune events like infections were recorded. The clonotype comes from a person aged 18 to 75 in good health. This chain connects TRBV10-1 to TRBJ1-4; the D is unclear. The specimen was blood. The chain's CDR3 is CASSEWQRVPTNEKLFF. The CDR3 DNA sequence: TGCGCCAGCAGTGAGTGGCAACGGGTACCAACTAATGAAAAACTGTTTTTT.